Listed below are T cell receptor beta chains from one sample, sequenced in a study of T cell responses to AZD1222 COVID-19 vaccine. The repertoire was sequenced with immunoSEQ multiplex PCR; TCRdb's copy has only in-frame clones and lacks some. Of roughly 180,000 clones in the sample, over 70% were seen once. Sequenced material: peripheral blood, taken on day 0 of MenACWY control vaccination. The receptors were gathered from an adult in good health. The CDR3 runs from the conserved cysteine through the conserved F or W. The D gene is left open where the match is weak. Part of the rows lack a size; the others show once, few, many or a class for expanded clones.

TRBV4-1	.	TRBJ1-4	.	17	TGCGCCAGCAGCCAGACAGCCACTCCGGCAACTAATGAAAAACTGTTTTTT	CASSQTATPATNEKLFF
TRBV9	TRBD1	TRBJ1-4	.	14	TGTGCCAGCAGCGAGGAAGGGGGCAATGAAAAACTGTTTTTT	CASSEEGGNEKLFF
TRBV4-2	.	TRBJ1-5	.	15	TGTGCCAGCAGCCAAGCCGGGGAAGGCAATCAGCCCCAGCATTTT	CASSQAGEGNQPQHF
TRBV7-2	.	TRBJ2-7	.	16	TGTGCCAGCAGCTCAGCGCCCCGGCAGGGGGGCTACGAGCAGTACTTC	CASSSAPRQGGYEQYF
TRBV7-3	.	TRBJ2-7	.	15	TGTGCCAGCAGCTTAAGGGACGGTAGCTCCTACGAGCAGTACTTC	CASSLRDGSSYEQYF
TRBV18	.	TRBJ2-7	.	12	TGTGCCAGCTCACCACGGAACGACGAGCAGTACTTC	CASSPRNDEQYF
TRBV4-1	.	TRBJ1-4	few	13	TGCGCCAGCAGCGCCCGGACATCTGAAAAACTGTTTTTT	CASSARTSEKLFF
TRBV2	TRBD1	TRBJ1-5	many	15	TGTGCCAGCAGTTTCCTACAGGGGAGCAATCAGCCCCAGCATTTT	CASSFLQGSNQPQHF
TRBV4-3	.	TRBJ2-1	.	15	TGCGCCAGCAGCCAAGACAGTAGCTCCTACAATGAGCAGTTCTTC	CASSQDSSSYNEQFF
TRBV9	.	TRBJ2-1	.	17	TGTGCCAGCAGCCTCCCCAGTCGGGGGAGCTCCTACAATGAGCAGTTCTTC	CASSLPSRGSSYNEQFF
TRBV19	.	TRBJ2-6	.	17	TGTGCCAGTATGCCAGGACCCTGGAAGGCTGGGGCCAACGTCCTGACTTTC	CASMPGPWKAGANVLTF
TRBV7-2	TRBD1	TRBJ2-1	.	15	TGTGCCAGCAGGAATGGGACAGCCTCCTACAATGAGCAGTTCTTC	CASRNGTASYNEQFF
TRBV28	.	TRBJ1-6	.	17	TGTGCCAGCAGTTTAATCAGGGTCAGGACCTATAATTCACCCCTCCACTTT	CASSLIRVRTYNSPLHF
TRBV7-2	TRBD1	TRBJ2-7	.	15	TGTGCCAGCAGCTTAGTAGGGACAGGCTCCTACGAGCAGTACTTC	CASSLVGTGSYEQYF
TRBV5-4	.	TRBJ2-7	once	13	TGTGCCAGCAATGGGACACCTCCCTACGAGCAGTACTTC	CASNGTPPYEQYF
TRBV6-5	.	TRBJ1-1	once	14	TGTGCCAGCAGTTACTTCGGGAGGGGGACTGAAGCTTTCTTT	CASSYFGRGTEAFF
TRBV9	TRBD1	TRBJ2-2	.	16	TGTGCCAGCAGCGTCTCCGGGACAGGCGACACCGGGGAGCTGTTTTTT	CASSVSGTGDTGELFF
TRBV29-1	TRBD1	TRBJ2-7	few	14	TGCAGCGTTGAACGTTGGACAGGGGGGGGCGAGCAGTACTTC	CSVERWTGGGEQYF
TRBV6-1	TRBD1	TRBJ1-5	.	15	TGTGCCAGCAGTGAAGCGACAGGGCTAAATCAGCCCCAGCATTTT	CASSEATGLNQPQHF
TRBV7-2	TRBD2	TRBJ2-2	.	16	TGTGCCAGCAGCTTAGGAAGCGGGGGGATGACCGGGGAGCTGTTTTTT	CASSLGSGGMTGELFF
TRBV2	.	TRBJ2-2	.	14	TGTGCCAGCATCGGATTCGGGGGCACCGGGGAGCTGTTTTTT	CASIGFGGTGELFF
TRBV3-1/TRBV3-2	TRBD2	TRBJ2-7	.	14	TGTGCCAGCAGCCAGGCCGGGGGGGCGGGTGAGCAGTACTTC	CASSQAGGAGEQYF
TRBV5-1	TRBD1	TRBJ1-6	.	19	TGCGCCAGCAGCCCAAACCTCCAGAGGCCGGGACAGTCGAATTCACCCCTCCACTTT	CASSPNLQRPGQSNSPLHF
TRBV30	.	TRBJ2-1	.	12	TGTGCCTGGAGTGATGAGGTCCATGAGCAGTTCTTC	CAWSDEVHEQFF
TRBV25-1	.	TRBJ1-1	.	12	TGTGCCAGCAGTGAAGGGAAGGTTGAAGCTTTCTTT	CASSEGKVEAFF
TRBV28	TRBD1	TRBJ1-1	.	14	TGTGCCAGCAGCCCCGGGACAGCCAACACTGAAGCTTTCTTT	CASSPGTANTEAFF
TRBV5-6	.	TRBJ2-7	.	14	TGTGCCAGCAGCTCCGGGACTTGGGGTTACGAGCAGTACTTC	CASSSGTWGYEQYF
TRBV18	.	TRBJ2-7	.	12	TGTGCCAGCTCATCGGGTCCCTACGAGCAGTACTTC	CASSSGPYEQYF
TRBV4-2	.	TRBJ2-2	.	15	TGTGCCAGCAGCCAAGAGTCAGCCCACACCGGGGAGCTGTTTTTT	CASSQESAHTGELFF
TRBV27	.	TRBJ2-7	once	15	TGTGCCAGCAGAAGGGTTCCCGCCGACTCCTACGAGCAGTACTTC	CASRRVPADSYEQYF
TRBV7-2	.	TRBJ1-3	.	14	TGTGCCAGCAGCTTAGGCGGGGGCGAAAACACCATATATTTT	CASSLGGGENTIYF
TRBV10-3	TRBD1	TRBJ2-7	few	15	TGTGCCACTACGCCAGGACAGGCCACCTCCTACGAGCAGTACTTC	CATTPGQATSYEQYF
TRBV7-2	TRBD1	TRBJ1-1	.	14	TGTGCCAGCAGCGCCGGGACAGCAAACACTGAAGCTTTCTTT	CASSAGTANTEAFF
TRBV5-4	TRBD1	TRBJ2-1	.	15	TGTGCCAGCAGCTCGGGACAGGGGACGTACAATGAGCAGTTCTTC	CASSSGQGTYNEQFF
TRBV29-1	TRBD2	TRBJ2-7	.	13	TGCAGCGTTGTGCTAGCGGGACTCTACGAGCAGTACTTC	CSVVLAGLYEQYF
TRBV5-4	.	TRBJ1-2	.	13	TGTGCCAGCAGCTTATCAGGGGTCGGTGGCTACACCTTC	CASSLSGVGGYTF
TRBV7-8	.	TRBJ1-2	.	14	TGTGCCAGCAGCTTAGCGCGGGCCAACTATGGCTACACCTTC	CASSLARANYGYTF
TRBV15	TRBD1	TRBJ1-2	.	13	TGTGCCACCAGCGCGCGGACAGGGTCTGGCTACACCTTC	CATSARTGSGYTF
TRBV5-6	TRBD1	TRBJ2-7	.	14	TGTGCCAGCACCCGACAGGGAAGCTCCTACGAGCAGTACTTC	CASTRQGSSYEQYF
TRBV5-1	.	TRBJ1-6	few	21	TGCGCCAGCAGCTTCTTGGTGGGGAGGTCGAACCGGAATTACTATAATTCACCCCTCCACTTT	CASSFLVGRSNRNYYNSPLHF
TRBV27	.	TRBJ1-1	.	13	TGTGCCAGCAGTTTGTCAGGGCTGACTGAAGCTTTCTTT	CASSLSGLTEAFF
TRBV27	.	TRBJ2-7	.	12	TGTGCCAGCCGCCGGCTATTCCACGAGCAGTACTTC	CASRRLFHEQYF